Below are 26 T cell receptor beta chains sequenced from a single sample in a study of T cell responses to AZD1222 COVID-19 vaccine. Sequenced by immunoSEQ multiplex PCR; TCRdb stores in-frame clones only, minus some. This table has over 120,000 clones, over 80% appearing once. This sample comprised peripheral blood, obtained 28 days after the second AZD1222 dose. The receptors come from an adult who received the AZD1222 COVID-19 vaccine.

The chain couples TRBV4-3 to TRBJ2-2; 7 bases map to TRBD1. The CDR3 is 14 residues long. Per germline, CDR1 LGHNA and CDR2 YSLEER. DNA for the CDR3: TGCGCTTCGAGGGGGCCCCTGAACACCGGGGAGCTGTTTTTT. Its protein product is CASRGPLNTGELFF.

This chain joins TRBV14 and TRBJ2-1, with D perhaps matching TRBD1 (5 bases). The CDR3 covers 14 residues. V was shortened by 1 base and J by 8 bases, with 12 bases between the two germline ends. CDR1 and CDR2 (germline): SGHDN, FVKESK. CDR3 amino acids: CASSQAPWGDEQFF. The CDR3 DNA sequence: TGTGCCAGCAGCCAAGCGCCCTGGGGCGATGAGCAGTTCTTC. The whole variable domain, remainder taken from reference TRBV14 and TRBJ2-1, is EAGVTQFPSHSVIEKGQTVTLRCDPISGHDNLYWYRRVMGKEIKFLLHFVKESKQDESGMPNNRFLAERTGGTYSTLKVQPAELEDSGVYFCASSQAPWGDEQFFGPGTRLTVL.

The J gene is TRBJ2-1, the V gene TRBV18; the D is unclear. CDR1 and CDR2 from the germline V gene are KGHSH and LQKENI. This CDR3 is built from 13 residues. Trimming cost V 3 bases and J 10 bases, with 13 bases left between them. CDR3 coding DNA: TGTGCCAGCTCACCTGACCTACAATTGGAGCAGTTCTTC. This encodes CASSPDLQLEQFF.

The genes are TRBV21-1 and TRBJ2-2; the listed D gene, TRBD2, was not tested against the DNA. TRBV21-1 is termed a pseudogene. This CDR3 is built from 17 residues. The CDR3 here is CASSKARRHRNTGELFF. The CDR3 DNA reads TGTGCCAGCAGCAAAGCCAGGAGGCACAGAAACACCGGGGAGCTGTTTTTT.

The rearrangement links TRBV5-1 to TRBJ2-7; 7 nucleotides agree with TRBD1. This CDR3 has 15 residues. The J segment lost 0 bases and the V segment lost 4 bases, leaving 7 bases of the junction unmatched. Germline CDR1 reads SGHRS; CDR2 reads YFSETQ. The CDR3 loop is CASSPGQTSSYEQYF. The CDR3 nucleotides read TGCGCCAGCAGCCCGGGACAGACGAGCTCCTACGAGCAGTACTTC.

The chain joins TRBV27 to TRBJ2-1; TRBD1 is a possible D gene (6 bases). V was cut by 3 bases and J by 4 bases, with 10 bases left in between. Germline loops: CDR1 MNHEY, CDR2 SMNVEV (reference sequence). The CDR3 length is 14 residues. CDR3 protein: CASSLQGSYNEQFF. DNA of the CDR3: TGTGCCAGCAGTTTGCAGGGGTCATACAATGAGCAGTTCTTC.

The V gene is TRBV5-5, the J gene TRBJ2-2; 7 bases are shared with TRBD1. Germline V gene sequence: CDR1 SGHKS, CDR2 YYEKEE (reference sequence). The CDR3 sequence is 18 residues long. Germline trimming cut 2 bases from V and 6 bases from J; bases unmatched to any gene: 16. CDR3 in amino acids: CASSFLGSGQHPAGELFF. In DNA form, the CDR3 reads TGTGCCAGCAGCTTTCTTGGATCGGGACAGCATCCTGCCGGGGAGCTGTTTTTT.

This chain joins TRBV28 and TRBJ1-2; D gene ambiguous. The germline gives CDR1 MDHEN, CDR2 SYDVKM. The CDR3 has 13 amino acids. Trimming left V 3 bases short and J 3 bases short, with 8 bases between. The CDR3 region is CASSLMADYGYTF. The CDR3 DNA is TGTGCCAGCAGTTTGATGGCGGACTATGGCTACACCTTC.

CDR3 residues: CASSPLGGDTEAFF. DNA of the CDR3: TGTGCCAGCAGCCCCCTGGGGGGGGACACTGAAGCTTTCTTT. The rearrangement links TRBV3-1 (or the pseudogene TRBV3-2) to TRBJ1-1, with D possibly matching TRBD1 (5 bases). This CDR3 region has 14 residues. Trimming stripped 4 bases from V and 3 bases from J, with 12 bases between. The germline CDR1 and CDR2 sequences are LGHDT and YNNKEL (reference sequence).

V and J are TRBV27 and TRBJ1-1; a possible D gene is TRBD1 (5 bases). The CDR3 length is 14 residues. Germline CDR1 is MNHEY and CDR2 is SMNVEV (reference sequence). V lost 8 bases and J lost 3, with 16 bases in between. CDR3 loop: CASSLRVGDTEAFF. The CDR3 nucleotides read TGTGCCAGCTCCCTCAGGGTCGGGGACACTGAAGCTTTCTTT.

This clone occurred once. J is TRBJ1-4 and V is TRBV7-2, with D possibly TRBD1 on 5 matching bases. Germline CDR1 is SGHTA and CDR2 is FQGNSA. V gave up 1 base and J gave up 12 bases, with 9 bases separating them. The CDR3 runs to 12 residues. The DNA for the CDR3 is TGTGCCAGCAGCTTAGATCCGGGGCAACTGTTTTTT. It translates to CASSLDPGQLFF. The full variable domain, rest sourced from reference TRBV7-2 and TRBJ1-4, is GAGVSQSPSNKVTEKGKDVELRCDPISGHTALYWYRQSLGQGLEFLIYFQGNSAPDKSGLPSDRFSAERTGGSVSTLTIQRTQQEDSAVYLCASSLDPGQLFFGSGTQLSVL.

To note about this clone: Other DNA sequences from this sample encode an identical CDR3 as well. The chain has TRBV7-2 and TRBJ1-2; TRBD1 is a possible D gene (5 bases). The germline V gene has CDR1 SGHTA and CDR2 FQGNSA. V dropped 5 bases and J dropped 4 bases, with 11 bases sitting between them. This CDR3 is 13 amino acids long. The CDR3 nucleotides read TGTGCCAGCAGCCCCGGGACGGGCTATGGCTACACCTTC. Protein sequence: CASSPGTGYGYTF.

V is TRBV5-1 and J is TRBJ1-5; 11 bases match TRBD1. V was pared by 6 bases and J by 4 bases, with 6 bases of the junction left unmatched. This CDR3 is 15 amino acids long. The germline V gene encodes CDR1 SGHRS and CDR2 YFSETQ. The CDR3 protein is CASTLGTGGNQPQHF. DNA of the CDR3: TGCGCCAGCACCTTAGGGACAGGGGGAAATCAGCCCCAGCATTTT.

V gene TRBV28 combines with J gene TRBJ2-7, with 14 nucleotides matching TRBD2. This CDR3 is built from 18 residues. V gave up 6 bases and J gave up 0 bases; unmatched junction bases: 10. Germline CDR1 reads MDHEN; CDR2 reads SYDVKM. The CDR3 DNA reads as TGTGCCAGCAGCCGACGACTAGCGGGAGGGTTTAACTCCTACGAGCAGTACTTC. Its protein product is CASSRRLAGGFNSYEQYF. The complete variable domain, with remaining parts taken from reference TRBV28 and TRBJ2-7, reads DVKVTQSSRYLVKRTGEKVFLECVQDMDHENMFWYRQDPGLGLRLIYFSYDVKMKEKGDIPEGYSVSREKKERFSLILESASTNQTSMYLCASSRRLAGGFNSYEQYFGPGTRLTVT.

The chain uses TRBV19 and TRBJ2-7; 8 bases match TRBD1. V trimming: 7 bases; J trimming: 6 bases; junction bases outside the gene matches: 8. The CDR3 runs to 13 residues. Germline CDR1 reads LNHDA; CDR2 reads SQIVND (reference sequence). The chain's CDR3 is CASNGAGGCEQYF. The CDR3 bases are TGTGCCAGTAATGGGGCAGGGGGCTGCGAGCAGTACTTC.

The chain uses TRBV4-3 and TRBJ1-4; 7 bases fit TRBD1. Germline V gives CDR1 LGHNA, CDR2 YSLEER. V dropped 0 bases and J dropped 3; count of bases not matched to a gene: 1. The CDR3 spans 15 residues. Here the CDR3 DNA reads TGCGCCAGCAGCCAAGACGGACAGGCTAATGAAAAACTGTTTTTT. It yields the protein CASSQDGQANEKLFF.

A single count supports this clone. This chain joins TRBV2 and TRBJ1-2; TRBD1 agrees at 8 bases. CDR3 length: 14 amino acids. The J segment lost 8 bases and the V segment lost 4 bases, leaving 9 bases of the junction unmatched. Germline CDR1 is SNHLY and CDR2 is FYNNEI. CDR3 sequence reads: CASSVFRGLRGYTF. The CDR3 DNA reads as TGTGCCAGCAGTGTGTTCAGGGGGCTCAGGGGCTACACCTTC.

The CDR3 region has the DNA TGTGCCAGCAGCTTAGAGATGCGCGGGGAGCTGTTTTTT. Translated, it gives CASSLEMRGELFF. The chain has TRBV11-3 and TRBJ2-2, with unresolved D. The germline CDR1 and CDR2 sequences are SGHNT and YENEEA. Trimming left V 0 bases short and J 7 bases short, with 6 bases between. CDR3 length: 13 amino acids.

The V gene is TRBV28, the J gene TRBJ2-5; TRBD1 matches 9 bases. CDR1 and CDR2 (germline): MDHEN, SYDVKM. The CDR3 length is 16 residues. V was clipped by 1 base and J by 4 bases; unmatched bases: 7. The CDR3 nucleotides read TGTGCCAGCAGTTTATCCTCCGGGACAGGGCTAGAGACCCAGTACTTC. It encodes CASSLSSGTGLETQYF.

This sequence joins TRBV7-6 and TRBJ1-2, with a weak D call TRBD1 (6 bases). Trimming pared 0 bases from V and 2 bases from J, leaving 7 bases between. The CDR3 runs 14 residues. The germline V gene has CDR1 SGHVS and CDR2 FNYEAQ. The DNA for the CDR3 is TGTGCCAGCAGCTTAGCGGGACAAAACTATGGCTACACCTTC. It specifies CASSLAGQNYGYTF.

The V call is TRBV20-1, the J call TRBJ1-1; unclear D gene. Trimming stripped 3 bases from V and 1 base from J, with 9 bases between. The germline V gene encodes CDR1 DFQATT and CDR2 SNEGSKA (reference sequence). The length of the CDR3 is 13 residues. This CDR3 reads CSASPASNTEAFF. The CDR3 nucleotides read TGCAGTGCTAGTCCAGCTTCGAACACTGAAGCTTTCTTT.

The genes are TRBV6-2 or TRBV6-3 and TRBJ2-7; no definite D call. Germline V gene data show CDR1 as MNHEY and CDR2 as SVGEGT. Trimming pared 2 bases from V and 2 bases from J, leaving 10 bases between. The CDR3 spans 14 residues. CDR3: CASSYPQDTYEQYF. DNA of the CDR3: TGTGCCAGCAGTTACCCGCAGGATACCTACGAGCAGTACTTC.

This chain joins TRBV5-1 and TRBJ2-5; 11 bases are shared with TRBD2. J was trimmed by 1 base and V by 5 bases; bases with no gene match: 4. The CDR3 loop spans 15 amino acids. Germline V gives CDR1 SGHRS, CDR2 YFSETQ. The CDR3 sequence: CASRPLAGVQETQYF. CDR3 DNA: TGCGCCAGCAGACCACTAGCGGGAGTCCAAGAGACCCAGTACTTC.

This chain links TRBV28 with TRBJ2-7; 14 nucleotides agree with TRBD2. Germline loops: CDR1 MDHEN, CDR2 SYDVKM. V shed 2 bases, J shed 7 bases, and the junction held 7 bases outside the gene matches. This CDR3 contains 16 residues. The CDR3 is CASSLLGTSGSDEQYF. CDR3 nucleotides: TGTGCCAGCAGTTTACTCGGGACTAGCGGGAGTGATGAGCAGTACTTC. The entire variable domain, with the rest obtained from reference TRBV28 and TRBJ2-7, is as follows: DVKVTQSSRYLVKRTGEKVFLECVQDMDHENMFWYRQDPGLGLRLIYFSYDVKMKEKGDIPEGYSVSREKKERFSLILESASTNQTSMYLCASSLLGTSGSDEQYFGPGTRLTVT.

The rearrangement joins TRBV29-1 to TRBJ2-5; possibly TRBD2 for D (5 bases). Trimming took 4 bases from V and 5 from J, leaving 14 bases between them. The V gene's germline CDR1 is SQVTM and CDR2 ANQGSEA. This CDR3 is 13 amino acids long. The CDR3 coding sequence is TGCAGCGTTGGGAGGTCGGGGTCGGAGACCCAGTACTTC. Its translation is CSVGRSGSETQYF.

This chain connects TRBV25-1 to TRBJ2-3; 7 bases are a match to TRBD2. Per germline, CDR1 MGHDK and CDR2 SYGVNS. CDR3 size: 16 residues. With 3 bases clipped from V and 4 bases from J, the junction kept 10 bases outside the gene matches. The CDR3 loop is CASSDRLAVESDTQYF. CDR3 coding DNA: TGTGCCAGCAGTGACCGACTAGCAGTTGAGTCAGATACGCAGTATTTT.